A selection of T cell receptor beta chains follows, all from one sample in a study of PD-1 blockade in classical Hodgkin lymphoma. The data were produced by immunoSEQ multiplex PCR, yet TCRdb's version contains in-frame clones alone and is incomplete. The sample contains some 93,000 clones, around 80% of which appear only once. Here the sequenced sample was peripheral blood mononuclear cells (PBMCs), taken before the fourth cycle of nivolumab. The receptor source for this set is a human donor with classical Hodgkin lymphoma. CDR3s include the opening cysteine and the closing phenylalanine or tryptophan. A D gene is named only where the DNA matches it firmly. Expanded clones are given a class, and other clones once, few, many or no size at all.

TRBD1	NA	TRBV7-9	TRBJ1-4	CASSHPRTGATIEKLFF	TGTGCCAGCAGCCACCCCCGGACAGGGGCAACAATTGAAAAACTGTTTTTT
NA	NA	TRBV28	TRBJ1-2	CASSRRDGYTF	TGTGCCAGCAGTCGTAGAGATGGCTACACCTTC
NA	NA	TRBV5-1	TRBJ1-6	CASSFHSFSLLNSPLHF	TGCGCCAGCAGCTTCCACTCGTTCTCCCTGCTGAATTCACCCCTCCACTTT
TRBD1	NA	TRBV6-6	TRBJ1-3	CASSYGRRGPGNTIYF	TGTGCCAGCAGTTACGGACGCAGGGGGCCGGGAAACACCATATATTTT
NA	NA	TRBV6-5	TRBJ1-2	CASSYDYVYGYTF	TGTGCCAGCAGTTACGATTATGTCTATGGCTACACCTTC
NA	few	TRBV5-6	TRBJ1-2	CASSSDGGRKSKDGYTF	TGTGCCAGCAGCTCCGACGGGGGGCGCAAGTCAAAGGATGGCTACACCTTC
TRBD1	NA	TRBV6-5	TRBJ1-5	CASGRGPRPQHF	TGTGCCAGCGGAAGGGGGCCTAGGCCCCAGCATTTT
NA	NA	TRBV6-6	TRBJ1-1	CASRSNRNTEAFF	TGTGCCAGCAGATCTAACCGGAACACTGAAGCTTTCTTT
NA	NA	TRBV10-3	TRBJ1-1	CAIKLEAGARAFF	TGTGCCATCAAATTAGAGGCGGGGGCGCGAGCTTTCTTT
TRBD2	NA	TRBV7-2	TRBJ2-5	CASSLVAGDAETQYF	TGTGCCAGCAGCTTAGTTGCGGGAGACGCAGAGACCCAGTACTTC
NA	NA	TRBV5-1	TRBJ2-5	CASSLDPGRETQYF	TGCGCCAGCAGCTTGGATCCTGGGAGGGAGACCCAGTACTTC
NA	NA	TRBV11-1	TRBJ1-5	CARGTRDWWPQHF	TGTGCGAGGGGGACGAGGGATTGGTGGCCCCAGCATTTT
TRBD1	NA	TRBV11-1	TRBJ1-2	CASSLRTGGHGYTF	TGTGCCAGCAGCTTAAGGACAGGGGGACATGGCTACACCTTC
NA	few	TRBV9	TRBJ2-2	CASSPGGRTGELFF	TGTGCCAGCAGCCCCGGAGGGAGGACCGGGGAGCTGTTTTTT
NA	NA	TRBV5-6	TRBJ2-7	CASSLAGTRSYEQYF	TGTGCCAGCAGCTTGGCCGGGACAAGGTCCTACGAGCAGTACTTC
TRBD2	once	TRBV18	TRBJ2-5	CASSRSGGAGETQYF	TGTGCCAGCTCACGAAGCGGGGGGGCCGGTGAGACCCAGTACTTC
NA	NA	TRBV2	TRBJ1-1	CASSVSQGSTEAFF	TGTGCCAGCAGTGTTAGCCAAGGGTCTACTGAAGCTTTCTTT
NA	NA	TRBV19	TRBJ1-2	CASSMLGRGYTF	TGTGCCAGTAGTATGTTGGGTCGTGGCTACACCTTC
TRBD1	NA	TRBV28	TRBJ2-3	CASTQGTTDTQYF	TGTGCCAGCACACAGGGGACCACAGATACGCAGTATTTT
TRBD1	NA	TRBV19	TRBJ1-1	CASSILTGAMNTEAFF	TGTGCCAGTAGTATACTTACAGGGGCAATGAACACTGAAGCTTTCTTT
TRBD1	NA	TRBV7-8	TRBJ1-5	CASSSQGAGQPQHF	TGTGCCAGCAGCTCACAGGGGGCGGGTCAGCCCCAGCATTTT
NA	once	TRBV29-1	TRBJ1-4	CSVKRRLTGSYNEKLFF	TGCAGCGTAAAAAGACGACTGACAGGTTCATATAATGAAAAACTGTTTTTT
TRBD1	NA	TRBV19	TRBJ1-2	CASSIVNRAGGRYGYTF	TGTGCCAGTAGTATAGTTAATCGGGCAGGGGGCCGGTATGGCTACACCTTC
NA	NA	TRBV6-6	TRBJ2-4	CASSYGLAKNIQYF	TGTGCCAGCAGTTACGGGCTAGCCAAAAACATTCAGTACTTC
NA	NA	TRBV5-1	TRBJ1-4	CASSVTGSGEKLFF	TGCGCCAGCAGCGTCACAGGGTCGGGGGAAAAACTGTTTTTT
NA	NA	TRBV10-3	TRBJ2-7	CAISERQGPYEQYF	TGTGCCATCAGTGAGCGGCAGGGCCCCTACGAGCAGTACTTC
TRBD2	NA	TRBV9	TRBJ2-2	CASSVTSGATGELFF	TGTGCCAGCAGCGTCACTAGCGGAGCCACCGGGGAGCTGTTTTTT
NA	NA	TRBV7-3	TRBJ2-1	CASSLLQGGEQFF	TGTGCCAGCAGCTTATTACAAGGGGGTGAGCAGTTCTTC
NA	NA	TRBV12-5	TRBJ2-5	CASGWDGAWGETQYF	TGTGCTAGTGGTTGGGACGGCGCATGGGGGGAGACCCAGTACTTC
NA	NA	TRBV11-3	TRBJ2-1	CASSLGGAYEQFF	TGTGCCAGCAGCTTAGGGGGGGCCTATGAGCAGTTCTTC
NA	NA	TRBV7-9	TRBJ1-1	CASSLSGTEAFF	TGTGCCAGCAGCTTATCAGGGACTGAAGCTTTCTTT
TRBD1	NA	TRBV10-3	TRBJ1-1	CAISGDSIGTEAFF	TGTGCCATCAGTGGGGACAGTATCGGCACTGAAGCTTTCTTT
NA	NA	TRBV14	TRBJ2-5	CASSQDLAETQYF	TGTGCCAGCAGCCAAGATTTGGCGGAGACCCAGTACTTC
NA	NA	TRBV6-5	TRBJ2-1	CASSYSGPTRYNEQFF	TGTGCCAGCAGTTACTCGGGGCCCACCCGGTACAATGAGCAGTTCTTC
NA	NA	TRBV7-2	TRBJ2-2	CARRVRGNTGELFF	TGTGCCAGAAGAGTAAGGGGGAACACCGGGGAGCTGTTTTTT
NA	NA	TRBV6-6	TRBJ2-5	CASSARGSGQETQYF	TGTGCCAGCAGTGCTCGGGGCTCCGGGCAAGAGACCCAGTACTTC
TRBD1	NA	TRBV6-6	TRBJ1-5	CASRRTGRNQPQHF	TGTGCCAGCAGAAGGACAGGTCGCAATCAGCCCCAGCATTTT
NA	NA	TRBV4-1	TRBJ2-1	CASSHTTPNEQFF	TGCGCCAGCAGCCATACCACCCCGAATGAGCAGTTCTTC